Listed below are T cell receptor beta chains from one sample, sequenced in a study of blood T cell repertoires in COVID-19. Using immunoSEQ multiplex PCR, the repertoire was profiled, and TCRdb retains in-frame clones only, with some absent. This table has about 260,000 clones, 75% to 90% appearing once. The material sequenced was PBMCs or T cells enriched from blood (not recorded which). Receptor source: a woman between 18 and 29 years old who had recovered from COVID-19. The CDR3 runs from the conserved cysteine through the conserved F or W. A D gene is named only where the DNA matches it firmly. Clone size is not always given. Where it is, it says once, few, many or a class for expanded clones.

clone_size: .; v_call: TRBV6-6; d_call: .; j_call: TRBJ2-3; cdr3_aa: CASSYPGLNTDTQYF; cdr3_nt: TGTGCCAGCAGTTACCCCGGACTAAACACAGATACGCAGTATTTT
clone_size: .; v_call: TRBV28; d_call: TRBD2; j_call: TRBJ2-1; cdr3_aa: CASSRLAGGPVGEQFF; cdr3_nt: TGTGCCAGCAGCCGATTAGCGGGGGGGCCGGTCGGAGAGCAGTTCTTC
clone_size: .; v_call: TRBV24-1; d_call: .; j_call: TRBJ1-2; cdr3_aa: CATSDPAGANYGYTF; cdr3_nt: TGTGCCACCAGTGACCCCGCGGGGGCTAACTATGGCTACACCTTC
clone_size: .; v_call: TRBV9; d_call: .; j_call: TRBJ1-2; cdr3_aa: CASSVYPGDLGYGYTF; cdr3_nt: TGTGCCAGCAGCGTATATCCGGGGGATCTGGGCTATGGCTACACCTTC
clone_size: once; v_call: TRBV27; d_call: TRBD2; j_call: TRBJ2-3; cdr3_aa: CASSPGTRSTQYF; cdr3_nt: TGTGCCAGCAGCCCCGGGACTAGAAGCACGCAGTATTTT
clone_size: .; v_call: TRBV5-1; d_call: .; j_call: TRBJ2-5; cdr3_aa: CASSFSPQETQYF; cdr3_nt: TGCGCCAGCAGCTTTAGCCCCCAAGAGACCCAGTACTTC
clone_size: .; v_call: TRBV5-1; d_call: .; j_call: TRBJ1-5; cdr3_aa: CASSLDPESNQPQHF; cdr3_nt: TGCGCCAGCAGCTTGGACCCCGAGAGCAATCAGCCCCAGCATTTT
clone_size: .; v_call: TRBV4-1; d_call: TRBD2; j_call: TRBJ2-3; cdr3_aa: CASSQGTGGSTDTQYF; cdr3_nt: TGCGCCAGCAGCCAAGGAACGGGGGGAAGCACAGATACGCAGTATTTT
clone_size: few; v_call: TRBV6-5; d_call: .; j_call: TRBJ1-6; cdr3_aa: CASSYVGGRDSPLHF; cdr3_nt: TGTGCCAGCAGTTATGTGGGGGGGCGCGATTCACCCCTCCACTTT
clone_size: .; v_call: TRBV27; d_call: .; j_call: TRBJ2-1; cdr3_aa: CASSYRSSYNEQFF; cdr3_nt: TGTGCCAGCAGTTACAGGTCCTCCTACAATGAGCAGTTCTTC
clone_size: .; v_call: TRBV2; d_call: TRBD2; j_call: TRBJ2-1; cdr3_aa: CASSASGTYNEQFF; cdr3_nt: TGTGCCAGCAGTGCTAGCGGGACCTACAATGAGCAGTTCTTC
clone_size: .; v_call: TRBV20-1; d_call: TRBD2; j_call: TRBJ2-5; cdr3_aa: CSASQLAGGIGETQYF; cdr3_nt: TGCAGTGCTAGTCAGCTAGCGGGGGGTATCGGGGAGACCCAGTACTTC
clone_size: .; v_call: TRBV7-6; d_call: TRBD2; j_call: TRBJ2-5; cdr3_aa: CASSLGAGARQETQYF; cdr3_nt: TGTGCCAGCAGCTTAGGAGCGGGGGCAAGGCAAGAGACCCAGTACTTC
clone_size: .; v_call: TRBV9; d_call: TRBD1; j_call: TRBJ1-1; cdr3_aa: CASSVVPARGFEAFF; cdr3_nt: TGTGCCAGCAGCGTAGTGCCCGCCAGGGGGTTTGAAGCTTTCTTT
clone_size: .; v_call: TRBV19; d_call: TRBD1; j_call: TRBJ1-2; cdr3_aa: CASSIAQGNYGYTF; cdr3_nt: TGTGCCAGTAGTATAGCACAGGGGAACTATGGCTACACCTTC
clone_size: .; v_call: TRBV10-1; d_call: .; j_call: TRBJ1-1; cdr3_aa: CASSESGRASEAFF; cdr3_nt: TGCGCCAGCAGTGAGTCCGGCAGGGCGAGTGAAGCTTTCTTT
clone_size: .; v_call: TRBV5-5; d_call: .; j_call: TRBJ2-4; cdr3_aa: CASTPSGLAKNIQYF; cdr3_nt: TGTGCCAGCACCCCCAGTGGGCTGGCCAAAAACATTCAGTACTTC
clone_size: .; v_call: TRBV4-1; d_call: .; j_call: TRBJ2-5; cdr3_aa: CASSQEGRETQYF; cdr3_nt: TGCGCCAGCAGCCAAGAAGGGAGGGAGACCCAGTACTTC
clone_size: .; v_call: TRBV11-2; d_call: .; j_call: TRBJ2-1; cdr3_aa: CASSPLNEQFF; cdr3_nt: TGTGCCAGCAGCCCTCTTAATGAGCAGTTCTTC
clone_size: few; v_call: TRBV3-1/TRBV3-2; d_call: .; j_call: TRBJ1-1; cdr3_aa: CASSAGRVRTEAFF; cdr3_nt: TGTGCCAGCAGCGCAGGGAGGGTTCGGACTGAAGCTTTCTTT
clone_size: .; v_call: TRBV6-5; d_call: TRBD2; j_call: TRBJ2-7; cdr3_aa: CASSSIAGETYEQYF; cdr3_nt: TGTGCCAGCAGTTCCATTGCGGGGGAAACCTACGAGCAGTACTTC
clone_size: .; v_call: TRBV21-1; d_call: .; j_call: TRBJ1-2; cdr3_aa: CASSSRDSNYGYTF; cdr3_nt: TGTGCCAGCAGCAGCCGGGACAGTAACTATGGCTACACCTTC
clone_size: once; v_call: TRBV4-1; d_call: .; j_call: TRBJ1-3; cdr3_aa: CASSSPPGVPGNTIYF; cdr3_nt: TGCGCCAGCAGCTCCCCGCCCGGAGTCCCTGGAAACACCATATATTTT
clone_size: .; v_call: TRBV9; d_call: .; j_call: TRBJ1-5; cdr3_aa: CASSVGGAGDSNQPQHF; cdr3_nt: TGTGCCAGCAGCGTAGGGGGAGCAGGGGATAGCAATCAGCCCCAGCATTTT
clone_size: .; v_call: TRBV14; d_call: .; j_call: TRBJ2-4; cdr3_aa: CASSQAQDGRNIQYF; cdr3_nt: TGTGCCAGCAGCCAAGCCCAGGATGGCAGGAACATTCAGTACTTC
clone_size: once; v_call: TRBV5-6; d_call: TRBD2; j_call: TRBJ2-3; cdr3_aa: CASSEDTSGGARNTQYF; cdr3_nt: TGTGCCAGCAGCGAAGATACTAGCGGGGGGGCTCGGAATACGCAGTATTTT
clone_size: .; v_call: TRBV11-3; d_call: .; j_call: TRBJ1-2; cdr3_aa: CARHSSLEPPNSLNYGYTF; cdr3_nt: TGTGCCAGGCACTCTAGCTTAGAACCGCCTAATAGCCTCAACTATGGCTACACCTTC
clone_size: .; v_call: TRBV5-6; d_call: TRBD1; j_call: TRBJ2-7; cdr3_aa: CASSPRSPGGRDEQYF; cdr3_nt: TGTGCCAGCAGCCCGCGCTCCCCAGGGGGACGGGACGAGCAGTACTTC
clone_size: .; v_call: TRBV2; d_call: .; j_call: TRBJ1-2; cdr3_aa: CASSAQGFNYGYTF; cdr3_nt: TGTGCCAGCAGTGCACAGGGTTTTAACTATGGCTACACCTTC
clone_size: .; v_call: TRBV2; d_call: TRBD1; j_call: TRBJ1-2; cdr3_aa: CASQPGQGVYGYTF; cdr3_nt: TGTGCCAGCCAACCGGGACAGGGGGTTTATGGCTACACCTTC
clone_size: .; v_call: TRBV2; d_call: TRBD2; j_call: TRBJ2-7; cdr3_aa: CASRGTSGGINEQYF; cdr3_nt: TGTGCCAGCAGGGGGACTAGCGGGGGGATCAACGAGCAGTACTTC
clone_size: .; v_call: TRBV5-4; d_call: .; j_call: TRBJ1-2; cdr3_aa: CASSLEANNYGYTF; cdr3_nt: TGTGCCAGCAGCTTGGAAGCAAACAACTATGGCTACACCTTC
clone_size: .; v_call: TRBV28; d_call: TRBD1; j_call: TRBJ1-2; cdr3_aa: CASGSGQGRDYGYTF; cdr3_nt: TGTGCCAGCGGTAGTGGACAGGGGAGGGATTATGGCTACACCTTC
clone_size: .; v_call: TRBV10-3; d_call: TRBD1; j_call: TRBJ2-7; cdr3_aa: CASWDSVEQYF; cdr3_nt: TGTGCCAGTTGGGACAGTGTCGAGCAGTACTTC
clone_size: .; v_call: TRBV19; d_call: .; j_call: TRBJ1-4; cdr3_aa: CASRRIATNEKLFF; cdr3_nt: TGTGCCAGTCGGAGGATTGCAACTAATGAAAAACTGTTTTTT
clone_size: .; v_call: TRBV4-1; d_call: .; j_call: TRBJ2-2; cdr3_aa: CASSQEGAGVDTGELFF; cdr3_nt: TGCGCCAGCAGCCAAGAAGGGGCAGGGGTAGACACCGGGGAGCTGTTTTTT
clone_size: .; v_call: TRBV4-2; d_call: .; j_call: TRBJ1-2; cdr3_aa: CASSRMTGANGYTF; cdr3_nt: TGTGCCAGCAGCCGGATGACAGGAGCAAATGGCTACACCTTC
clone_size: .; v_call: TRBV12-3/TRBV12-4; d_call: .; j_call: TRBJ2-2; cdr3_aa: CASRRYTGELFF; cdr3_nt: TGTGCCAGCAGACGGTACACCGGGGAGCTGTTTTTT
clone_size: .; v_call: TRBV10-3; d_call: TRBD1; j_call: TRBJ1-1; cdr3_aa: CAISVQGAGTEAFF; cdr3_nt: TGTGCCATCAGTGTACAGGGGGCAGGGACTGAAGCTTTCTTT
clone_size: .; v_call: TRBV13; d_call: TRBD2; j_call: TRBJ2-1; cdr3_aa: CASSPRASGGAVYNEQFF; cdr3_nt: TGTGCCAGCAGCCCCCGTGCTAGCGGGGGGGCGGTTTACAATGAGCAGTTCTTC
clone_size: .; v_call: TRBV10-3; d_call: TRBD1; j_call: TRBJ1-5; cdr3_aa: CAVRQGVDQPQHF; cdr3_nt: TGTGCCGTCCGACAGGGGGTTGATCAGCCCCAGCATTTT
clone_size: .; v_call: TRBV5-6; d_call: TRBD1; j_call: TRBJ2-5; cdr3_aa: CASSLGTGGGEETQYF; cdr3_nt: TGTGCCAGCAGCTTGGGGACAGGGGGAGGGGAAGAGACCCAGTACTTC
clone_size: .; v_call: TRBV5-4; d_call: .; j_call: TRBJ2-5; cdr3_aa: CASSLGAETQYF; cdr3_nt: TGTGCCAGCAGCTTAGGAGCGGAGACCCAGTACTTC
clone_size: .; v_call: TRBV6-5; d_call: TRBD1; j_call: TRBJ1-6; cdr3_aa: CASSHSGRGSPLHF; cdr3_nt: TGTGCCAGCAGCCACTCTGGCAGGGGGTCACCCCTCCACTTT
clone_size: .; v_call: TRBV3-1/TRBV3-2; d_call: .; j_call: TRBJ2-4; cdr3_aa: CASSSPGGVAQYF; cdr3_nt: TGTGCCAGCAGTTCCCCCGGCGGGGTAGCGCAATACTTC
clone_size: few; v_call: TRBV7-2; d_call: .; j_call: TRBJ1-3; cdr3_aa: CASSFGGLGNTIYF; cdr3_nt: TGTGCCAGCAGCTTTGGGGGCCTGGGAAACACCATATATTTT